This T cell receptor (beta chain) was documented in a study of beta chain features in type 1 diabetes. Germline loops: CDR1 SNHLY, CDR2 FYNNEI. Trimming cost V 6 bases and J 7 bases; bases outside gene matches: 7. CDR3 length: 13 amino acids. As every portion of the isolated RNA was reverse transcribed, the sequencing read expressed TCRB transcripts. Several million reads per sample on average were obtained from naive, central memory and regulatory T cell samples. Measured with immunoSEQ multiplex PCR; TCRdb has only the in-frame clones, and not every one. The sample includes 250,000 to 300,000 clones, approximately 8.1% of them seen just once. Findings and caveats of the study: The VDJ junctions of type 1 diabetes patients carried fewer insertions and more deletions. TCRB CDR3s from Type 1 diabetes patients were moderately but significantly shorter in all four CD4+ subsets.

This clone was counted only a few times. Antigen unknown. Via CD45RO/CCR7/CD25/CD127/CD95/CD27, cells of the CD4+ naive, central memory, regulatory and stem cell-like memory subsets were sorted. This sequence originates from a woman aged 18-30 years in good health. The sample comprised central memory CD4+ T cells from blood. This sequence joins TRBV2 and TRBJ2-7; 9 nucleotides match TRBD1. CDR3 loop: CASSGTGRGEQYF. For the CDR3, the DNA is TGTGCCAGCAGCGGGACAGGGCGGGGGGAGCAGTACTTC.